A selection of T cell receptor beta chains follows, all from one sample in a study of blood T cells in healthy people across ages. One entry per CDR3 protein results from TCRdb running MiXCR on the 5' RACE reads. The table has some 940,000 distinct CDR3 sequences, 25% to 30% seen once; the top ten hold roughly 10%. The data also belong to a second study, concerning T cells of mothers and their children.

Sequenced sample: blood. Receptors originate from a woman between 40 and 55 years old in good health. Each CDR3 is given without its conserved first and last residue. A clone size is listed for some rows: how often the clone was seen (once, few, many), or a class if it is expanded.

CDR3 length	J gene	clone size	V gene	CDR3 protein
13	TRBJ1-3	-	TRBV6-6	ASSLPGGSGNTIY
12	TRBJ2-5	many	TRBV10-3	AIRPGQGVETQY
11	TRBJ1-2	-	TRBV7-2	ASSLDNDYGYT
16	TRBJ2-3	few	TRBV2	ASKPGTSDDGSTDTQY
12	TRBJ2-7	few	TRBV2	ASRDRDKPYEQY
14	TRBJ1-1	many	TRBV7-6	ASSLRSGTANTEAF
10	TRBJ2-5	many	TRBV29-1	SASGQGKGQY
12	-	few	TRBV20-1	SARAAGSYNEQY
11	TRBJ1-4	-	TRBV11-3	ASSLTVNEKLF
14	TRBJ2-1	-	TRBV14	ASSQHKASSYNEQF
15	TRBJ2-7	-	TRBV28	ASDGPLAGGPSGEQY
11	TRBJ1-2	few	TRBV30	AWRGLSGYGYT
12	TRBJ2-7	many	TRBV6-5	ASSYSSGIGEQY
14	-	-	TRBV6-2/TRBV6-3	ASRMDRGWNVETQY
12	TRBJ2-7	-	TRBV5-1	ASSADTAAYEQY
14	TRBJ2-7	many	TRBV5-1	ASSLDSRGGPYEQY
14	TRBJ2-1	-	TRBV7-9	ASRPTSGGALNEQF
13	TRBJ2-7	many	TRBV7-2	ASKVRGPFSYEQY
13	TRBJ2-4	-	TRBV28	ASSFLGTGENIQY
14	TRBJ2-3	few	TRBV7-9	ASTPRGRGDADTQY
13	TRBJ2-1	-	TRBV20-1	SARDVLAAYNEQF
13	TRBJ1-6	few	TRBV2	ASSDRSSTTSPLH